These T cell receptor beta chains were read from a single sample in a study of blood T cell repertoires in COVID-19. Assay used: immunoSEQ multiplex PCR; TCRdb lists only in-frame clones, some missing. The sample lists fewer than 200,000 clones, around 80% occurring once. The source material was PBMCs or T cells enriched from blood (not recorded which). The receptors come from a woman in her 50s in a cohort exposed to, infected with or recovered from COVID-19 (not recorded which). Both conserved end residues are part of each CDR3. D genes are given only for firm matches. Rows give clone size only sometimes, using once, few, many, or a class for an expanded clone.

d_gene: TRBD1; abundance: NA; j_gene: TRBJ2-5; v_gene: TRBV2; CDR3nt: TGTGCCAGCAGGCGGACAGGGGCCTACAAAGAGACCCAGTACTTC; CDR3aa: CASRRTGAYKETQYF
d_gene: TRBD1; abundance: NA; j_gene: TRBJ1-3; v_gene: TRBV19; CDR3nt: TGTGCCAGTAGTACGACAGGGGGCGGAAACACCATATATTTT; CDR3aa: CASSTTGGGNTIYF
d_gene: TRBD1; abundance: NA; j_gene: TRBJ2-7; v_gene: TRBV19; CDR3nt: TGTGCCAGTAGAAAAGACAGGGAAGGTCTCTACGAGCAGTACTTC; CDR3aa: CASRKDREGLYEQYF
d_gene: TRBD1; abundance: once; j_gene: TRBJ1-1; v_gene: TRBV6-4; CDR3nt: TGTGCCAGCAGTGGCTCGGACAGGGCGAACACTGAAGCTTTCTTT; CDR3aa: CASSGSDRANTEAFF
d_gene: NA; abundance: NA; j_gene: TRBJ1-2; v_gene: TRBV25-1; CDR3nt: TGTGCCAGCAGTGAATACGGCCGACAGTATGGCTACACCTTC; CDR3aa: CASSEYGRQYGYTF
d_gene: NA; abundance: NA; j_gene: TRBJ2-3; v_gene: TRBV6-2/TRBV6-3; CDR3nt: TGTGCCAGCAGTTCTATAGATACGCAGTATTTT; CDR3aa: CASSSIDTQYF
d_gene: NA; abundance: NA; j_gene: TRBJ1-1; v_gene: TRBV4-1; CDR3nt: TGCGCCAGCAGCCAAGGAGGGTGGTCTAACACTGAAGCTTTCTTT; CDR3aa: CASSQGGWSNTEAFF
d_gene: NA; abundance: NA; j_gene: TRBJ2-7; v_gene: TRBV13; CDR3nt: TGTGCCAGCAGCTCATCACTGCAAACCGAGCAGTACTTC; CDR3aa: CASSSSLQTEQYF
d_gene: TRBD1; abundance: NA; j_gene: TRBJ2-1; v_gene: TRBV18; CDR3nt: TGTGCCAGCTCACTACCGGGACAGGGGCTCGATGAGCAGTTCTTC; CDR3aa: CASSLPGQGLDEQFF
d_gene: NA; abundance: few; j_gene: TRBJ1-1; v_gene: TRBV7-9; CDR3nt: TGTGCCAGCAGTCCACATCCAACGAACACTGAAGCTTTCTTT; CDR3aa: CASSPHPTNTEAFF
d_gene: TRBD1; abundance: NA; j_gene: TRBJ1-3; v_gene: TRBV28; CDR3nt: TGTGCCAGCAGTTTATTTACAGGGGGCGCGTCTGGAAACACCATATATTTT; CDR3aa: CASSLFTGGASGNTIYF
d_gene: NA; abundance: NA; j_gene: TRBJ1-2; v_gene: TRBV11-2; CDR3nt: TGTGCCAGCACCCCACAGGGCCATGGCTACACCTTC; CDR3aa: CASTPQGHGYTF
d_gene: TRBD2; abundance: NA; j_gene: TRBJ2-4; v_gene: TRBV2; CDR3nt: TGTGCCTCCAGCCGAGCTAGCGGGGCCAATCTAGCCAAAAACATTCAGTACTTC; CDR3aa: CASSRASGANLAKNIQYF
d_gene: TRBD2; abundance: NA; j_gene: TRBJ2-2; v_gene: TRBV10-2; CDR3nt: TGCGCCAGCAGTGGACTAGCGGGGCTCCGTGGCACCGGGGAGCTGTTTTTT; CDR3aa: CASSGLAGLRGTGELFF
d_gene: TRBD1; abundance: NA; j_gene: TRBJ1-5; v_gene: TRBV11-2; CDR3nt: TGTGCCAGCAGCCAGCAGACAGGGGATAGCAATCAGCCCCAGCATTTT; CDR3aa: CASSQQTGDSNQPQHF
d_gene: TRBD1; abundance: NA; j_gene: TRBJ1-2; v_gene: TRBV28; CDR3nt: TGTGCCAGCACTTCCGGGACAGGGGGCAATACTAACTATGGCTACACCTTC; CDR3aa: CASTSGTGGNTNYGYTF